This TCR beta chain was recorded in a study of regulatory T cells in long-lasting Graves disease. Study observations and caveats: Persistent Graves' patients showed less TCR diversity than newly diagnosed ones. Possibly, accuracy suffered from the small sample size.

CDR1 MDHEN and CDR2 SYDVKM come from the germline V gene. The CDR3 contains 14 residues. Trimming removed 2 bases at V and 8 bases at J, with 15 bases between. This clonotype was seen repeatedly, ten times or more. Its antigen remains unidentified. Arm-PCR with iRepertoire HTBI primers amplified the CDR3 regions for these TCR beta libraries. MiXCR, applied by TCRdb to the multiplex PCR reads, yields one record per CDR3 protein. The sample includes about 460,000 distinct CDR3 sequences, approximately 23% of them seen just once. The time point is: persistent/refractory GD, antithyroid drugs over 5 years with positive TRAb. PBMCs provided the RNA from which the TCR library was made.

This rearrangement joins TRBV28 to TRBJ1-1; D unresolved. The input for sequencing was peripheral blood mononuclear cells (PBMCs), taken when the disease was refractory, from a patient treated with antithyroid drugs. This TCR derives from a female donor with Graves disease. The DNA for the CDR3 is TGTGCCAGCAGTTTACCGACCGAGCCGCCGGAAGCTTTCTTT. Translation gives CASSLPTEPPEAFF.